This TCR beta chain was retrieved from a study of T cell changes during pregnancy in multiple sclerosis. This CDR3 has 14 residues. Looked up from germline, CDR1 is LNHDA and CDR2 is SQIVND (reference sequence). The V segment lost 6 bases and the J segment 1 base; nucleotides outside the gene matches: 5. The assay was immunoSEQ multiplex PCR, and TCRdb's table has in-frame clones only and misses some. The sample consists of about 61,000 clones, over 90% of them appearing once. The chain carries TRBV19 and TRBJ2-7, with 8 bases matching TRBD1. This receptor was obtained from a female donor with multiple sclerosis, enrolled in a pregnancy study. This specimen consisted of CD8+ T cells from peripheral blood mononuclear cells, obtained in the third trimester of pregnancy. The CDR3 loop reads CASSPGGASYEQYF. The CDR3 region has the DNA TGTGCCAGTAGCCCAGGGGGCGCTTCCTACGAGCAGTACTTC.